These T cell receptor beta chains were read from a single sample in a study of blood T cell repertoires in COVID-19. Libraries were prepared by immunoSEQ multiplex PCR; TCRdb keeps only in-frame clonotypes and omits some of them. The table lists about 130,000 clones, approximately 79% of them singletons, with roughly 2.3% in the top ten. Sequenced: PBMCs or T cells enriched from blood (not recorded which). Every receptor here comes from a man in his forties or fifties with acute COVID-19. The CDR3 runs from the conserved cysteine through the conserved F or W. A D gene is named only where the DNA matches it firmly. Some rows have no size entry. The others give once, few or many, or a class for an expanded clone.

d_call: -
clone_size: -
v_call: TRBV7-2
j_call: TRBJ2-5
cdr3_nt: TGTGCCAGCAGCTTAGGGGCAGGAGGCGAGACCCAGTACTTC
cdr3_aa: CASSLGAGGETQYF

d_call: -
clone_size: -
v_call: TRBV7-2
j_call: TRBJ2-5
cdr3_nt: TGTGCCAGCAGCTCCGGGACAACCAAAGAGACCCAGTACTTC
cdr3_aa: CASSSGTTKETQYF

d_call: TRBD1
clone_size: once
v_call: TRBV9
j_call: TRBJ2-3
cdr3_nt: TGTGCCAGCAGCGTAGGTGGACAGGGAACAGATACGCAGTATTTT
cdr3_aa: CASSVGGQGTDTQYF

d_call: TRBD1
clone_size: once
v_call: TRBV28
j_call: TRBJ1-6
cdr3_nt: TGTGCCAGCAGTTTCGGACAGGGTAATTCACCCCTCCACTTT
cdr3_aa: CASSFGQGNSPLHF

d_call: -
clone_size: -
v_call: TRBV18
j_call: TRBJ2-4
cdr3_nt: TGTGCCAGCTCACCAAGCAATAGTTTGGACATTCAGTACTTC
cdr3_aa: CASSPSNSLDIQYF

d_call: TRBD2
clone_size: -
v_call: TRBV6-5
j_call: TRBJ2-1
cdr3_nt: TGTGCCAGCATTCCTAGCGGGAAATACAATGAGCAGTTCTTC
cdr3_aa: CASIPSGKYNEQFF

d_call: TRBD1
clone_size: once
v_call: TRBV11-3
j_call: TRBJ2-1
cdr3_nt: TGTGCCAGCAGCGCGTCCGGGACAGCCTACAATGAGCAGTTCTTC
cdr3_aa: CASSASGTAYNEQFF

d_call: -
clone_size: -
v_call: TRBV28
j_call: TRBJ2-5
cdr3_nt: TGTGCCAGCACCGACTACGCGGGGACCCAGTACTTC
cdr3_aa: CASTDYAGTQYF

d_call: -
clone_size: -
v_call: TRBV6-5
j_call: TRBJ1-1
cdr3_nt: TGTGCCAGCAGTCGTCTCCTGAACACTGAAGCTTTCTTT
cdr3_aa: CASSRLLNTEAFF

d_call: -
clone_size: -
v_call: TRBV19
j_call: TRBJ2-2
cdr3_nt: TGTGCCAGTAGCGGTTCCACCGGGGAGCTGTTTTTT
cdr3_aa: CASSGSTGELFF

d_call: TRBD2
clone_size: -
v_call: TRBV19
j_call: TRBJ2-3
cdr3_nt: TGTGCCACCCGGGGGGGCCTGACAGATACGCAGTATTTT
cdr3_aa: CATRGGLTDTQYF

d_call: TRBD1
clone_size: -
v_call: TRBV5-5
j_call: TRBJ1-3
cdr3_nt: TGTGCCAGCAGCTTGGGACAGGGATTGGGAAACACCATATATTTT
cdr3_aa: CASSLGQGLGNTIYF

d_call: TRBD2
clone_size: -
v_call: TRBV6-1
j_call: TRBJ2-1
cdr3_nt: TGTGCCAGCAGTGGACTAGCGGGGGGGCCTAATGAGAATGAGCAGTTCTTC
cdr3_aa: CASSGLAGGPNENEQFF

d_call: TRBD1
clone_size: -
v_call: TRBV28
j_call: TRBJ1-2
cdr3_nt: TGTGCCAGCAGAACAGGGGGCTTAGGCTACACCTTC
cdr3_aa: CASRTGGLGYTF

d_call: -
clone_size: -
v_call: TRBV6-5
j_call: TRBJ2-2
cdr3_nt: TGTGCCAGCGTAGGCCTACAGGGAACCGGGGAGCTGTTTTTT
cdr3_aa: CASVGLQGTGELFF

d_call: -
clone_size: few
v_call: TRBV7-8
j_call: TRBJ2-7
cdr3_nt: TGTGCCAGCAGCTTAGACACCATTTACGAGCAGTACTTC
cdr3_aa: CASSLDTIYEQYF

d_call: -
clone_size: few
v_call: TRBV6-5
j_call: TRBJ1-2
cdr3_nt: TGTGCCAGCAGTTACGACAGCCAGTATGGCTACACCTTC
cdr3_aa: CASSYDSQYGYTF

d_call: TRBD1
clone_size: -
v_call: TRBV19
j_call: TRBJ1-1
cdr3_nt: TGTGCCAGCCGGACAGGGAACACTGAAGCTTTCTTT
cdr3_aa: CASRTGNTEAFF

d_call: TRBD1
clone_size: -
v_call: TRBV3-1/TRBV3-2
j_call: TRBJ1-5
cdr3_nt: TGTGCCAGCAGCCTGGGACAGGGGGGCAATCAGCCCCAGCATTTT
cdr3_aa: CASSLGQGGNQPQHF

d_call: -
clone_size: few
v_call: TRBV28
j_call: TRBJ2-7
cdr3_nt: TGTGCCAGCAGTTTCCAGGGGCCTAGCTCCTACGAGCAGTACTTC
cdr3_aa: CASSFQGPSSYEQYF

d_call: -
clone_size: -
v_call: TRBV2
j_call: TRBJ1-2
cdr3_nt: TGTGCCCCATCGGGCGGGGACTATGGCTACACCTTC
cdr3_aa: CAPSGGDYGYTF

d_call: TRBD1
clone_size: -
v_call: TRBV5-1
j_call: TRBJ1-1
cdr3_nt: TGCGCCAGCAGCTTGGACAGGGGGAACGCTTTCTTT
cdr3_aa: CASSLDRGNAFF

d_call: -
clone_size: -
v_call: TRBV11-3
j_call: TRBJ2-7
cdr3_nt: TGTGCCAGCAGCTCGACGGGTTACGAGCAGTACTTC
cdr3_aa: CASSSTGYEQYF

d_call: TRBD2
clone_size: -
v_call: TRBV5-4
j_call: TRBJ2-5
cdr3_nt: TGTGCCAGCAGCACGGGACTAGCGGGGGAAGAGACCCAGTACTTC
cdr3_aa: CASSTGLAGEETQYF

d_call: TRBD1
clone_size: -
v_call: TRBV15
j_call: TRBJ2-2
cdr3_nt: TGTGCCACCAGCCTGAACCGGGACAGGGGTGTGAACACCGGGGAGCTGTTTTTT
cdr3_aa: CATSLNRDRGVNTGELFF

d_call: -
clone_size: -
v_call: TRBV10-1
j_call: TRBJ1-6
cdr3_nt: TGCGCCAGCAGTCCAGGGTCTGGTAATTCACCCCTCCACTTT
cdr3_aa: CASSPGSGNSPLHF

d_call: TRBD1
clone_size: -
v_call: TRBV10-1
j_call: TRBJ2-7
cdr3_nt: TGCGCCGTTCGGGACAGGTCGCACTACGAGCAGTACTTC
cdr3_aa: CAVRDRSHYEQYF

d_call: -
clone_size: -
v_call: TRBV2
j_call: TRBJ2-2
cdr3_nt: TGTGCCAGCAGCCAGGGATCCTCTATCTCCGGGGAGCTGTTTTTT
cdr3_aa: CASSQGSSISGELFF

d_call: TRBD1
clone_size: -
v_call: TRBV20-1
j_call: TRBJ1-2
cdr3_nt: TGCGTAAAGGGGGCCCTCAATGGCTACACCTTC
cdr3_aa: CVKGALNGYTF

d_call: -
clone_size: -
v_call: TRBV15
j_call: TRBJ2-5
cdr3_nt: TGTGCCACCAGCAGAGTCCAACGAGAAATGGAGACCCAGTACTTC
cdr3_aa: CATSRVQREMETQYF

d_call: -
clone_size: -
v_call: TRBV19
j_call: TRBJ2-6
cdr3_nt: TGTGCCAGTAGTATAGATCTAGGGGCTGGGGCCAACGTCCTGACTTTC
cdr3_aa: CASSIDLGAGANVLTF